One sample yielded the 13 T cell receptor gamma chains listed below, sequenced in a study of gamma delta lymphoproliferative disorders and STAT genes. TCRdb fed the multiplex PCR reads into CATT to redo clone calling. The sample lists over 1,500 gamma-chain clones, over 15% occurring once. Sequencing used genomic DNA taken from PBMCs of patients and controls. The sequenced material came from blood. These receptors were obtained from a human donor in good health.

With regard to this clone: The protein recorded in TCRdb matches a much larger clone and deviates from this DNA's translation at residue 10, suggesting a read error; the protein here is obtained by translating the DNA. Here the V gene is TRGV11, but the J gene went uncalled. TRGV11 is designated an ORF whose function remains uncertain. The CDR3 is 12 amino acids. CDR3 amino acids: CACWISRFGNLF. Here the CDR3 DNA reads TGTGCCTGCTGGATTAGTAGGTTTGGGAACCTCTTT.

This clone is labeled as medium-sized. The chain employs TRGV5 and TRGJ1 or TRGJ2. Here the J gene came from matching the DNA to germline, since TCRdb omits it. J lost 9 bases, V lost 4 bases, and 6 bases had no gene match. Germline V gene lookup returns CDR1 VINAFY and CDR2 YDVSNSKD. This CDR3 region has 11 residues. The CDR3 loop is CATWDFPKKLF. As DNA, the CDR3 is TGTGCCACCTGGGATTTCCCTAAGAAACTCTTT.

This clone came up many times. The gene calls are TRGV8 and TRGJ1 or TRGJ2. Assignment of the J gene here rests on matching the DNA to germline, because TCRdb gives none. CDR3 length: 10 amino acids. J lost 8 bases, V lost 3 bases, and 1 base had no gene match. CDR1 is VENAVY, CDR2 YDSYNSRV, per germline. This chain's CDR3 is CATWDDKKLF. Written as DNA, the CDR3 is TGTGCCACCTGGGATGATAAGAAACTCTTT.

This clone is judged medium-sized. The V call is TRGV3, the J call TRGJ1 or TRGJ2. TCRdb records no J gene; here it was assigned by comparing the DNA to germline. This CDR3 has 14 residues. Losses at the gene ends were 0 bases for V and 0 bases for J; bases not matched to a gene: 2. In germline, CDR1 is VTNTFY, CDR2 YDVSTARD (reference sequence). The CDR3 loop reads CATWDRQNYYKKLF. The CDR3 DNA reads TGTGCCACCTGGGACAGGCAGAATTATTATAAGAAACTCTTT.

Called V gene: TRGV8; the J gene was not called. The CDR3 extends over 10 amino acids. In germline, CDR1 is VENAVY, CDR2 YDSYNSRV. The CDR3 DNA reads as TGTGCCACCTGGGATACGGATAAACTCTTT. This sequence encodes CATWDTDKLF.

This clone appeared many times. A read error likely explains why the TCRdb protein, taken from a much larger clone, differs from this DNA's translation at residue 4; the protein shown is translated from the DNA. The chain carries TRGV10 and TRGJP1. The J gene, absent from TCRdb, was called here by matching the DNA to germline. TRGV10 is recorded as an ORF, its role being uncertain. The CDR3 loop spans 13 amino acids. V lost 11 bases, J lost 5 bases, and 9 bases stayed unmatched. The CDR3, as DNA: TGTGCTGCGGGGGGCGTAACTGGTTGGTTCAAGATATTT. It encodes CAAGGVTGWFKIF.

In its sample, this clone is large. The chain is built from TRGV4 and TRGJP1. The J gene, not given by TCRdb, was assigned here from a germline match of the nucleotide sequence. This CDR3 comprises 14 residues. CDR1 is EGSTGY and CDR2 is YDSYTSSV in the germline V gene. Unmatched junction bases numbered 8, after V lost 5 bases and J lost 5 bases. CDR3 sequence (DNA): TGTGCCACCTGGGCCTGGGGGACTGGTTGGTTCAAGATATTT. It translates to CATWAWGTGWFKIF.

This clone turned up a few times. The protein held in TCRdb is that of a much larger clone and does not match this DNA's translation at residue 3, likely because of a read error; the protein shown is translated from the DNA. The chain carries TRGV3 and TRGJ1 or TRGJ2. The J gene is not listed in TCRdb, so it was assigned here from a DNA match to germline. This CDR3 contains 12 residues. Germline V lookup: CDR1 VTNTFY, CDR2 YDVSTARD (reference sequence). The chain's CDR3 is CAPWDLDYKKLF. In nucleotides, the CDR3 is TGTGCCCCCTGGGACTTGGATTATAAGAAACTCTTT.

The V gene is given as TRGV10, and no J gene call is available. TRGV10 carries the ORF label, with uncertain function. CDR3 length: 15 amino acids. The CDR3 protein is CAAWDLRRHWLVKIF. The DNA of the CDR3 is TGTGCTGCGTGGGATTTAAGGAGGCACTGGTTGGTTAAGATATTT.

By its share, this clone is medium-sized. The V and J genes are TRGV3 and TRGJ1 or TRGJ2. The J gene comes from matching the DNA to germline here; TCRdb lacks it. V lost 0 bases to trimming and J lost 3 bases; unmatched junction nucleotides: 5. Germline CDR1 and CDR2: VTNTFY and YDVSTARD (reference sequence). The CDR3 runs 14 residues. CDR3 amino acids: CATWDRRIYYKKLF. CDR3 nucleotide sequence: TGTGCCACCTGGGACAGGCGAATTTATTATAAGAAACTCTTT.

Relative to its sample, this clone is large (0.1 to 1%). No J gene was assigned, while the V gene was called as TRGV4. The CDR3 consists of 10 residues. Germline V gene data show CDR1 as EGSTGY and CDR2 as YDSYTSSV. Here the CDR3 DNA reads TGTGCCACCTGGGAGGGGAGGCAACTCTTT. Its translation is CATWEGRQLF.

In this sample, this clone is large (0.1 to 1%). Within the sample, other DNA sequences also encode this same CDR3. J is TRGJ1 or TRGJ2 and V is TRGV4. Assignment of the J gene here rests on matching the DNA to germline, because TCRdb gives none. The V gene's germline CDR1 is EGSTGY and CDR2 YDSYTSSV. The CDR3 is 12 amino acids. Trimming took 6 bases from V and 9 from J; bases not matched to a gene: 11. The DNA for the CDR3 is TGTGCCACCTGGCCCTTTCGGGCTAAGAAACTCTTT. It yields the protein CATWPFRAKKLF.

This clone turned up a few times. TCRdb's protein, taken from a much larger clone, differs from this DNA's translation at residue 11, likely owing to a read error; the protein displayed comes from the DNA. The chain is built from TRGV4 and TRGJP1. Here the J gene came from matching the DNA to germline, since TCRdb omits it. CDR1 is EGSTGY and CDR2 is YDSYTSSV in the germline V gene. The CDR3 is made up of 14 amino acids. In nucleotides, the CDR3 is TGTGCCACCTGGGATTGGCCCACTGGTTGGTACAAGATATTT. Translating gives CATWDWPTGWYKIF.